This TCR beta chain emerged from a study of cytomegalovirus exposure and HLA in healthy donors. Study at large: The approximately 100 million unique TCR beta sequences, from around 200 million T cells, were found by an earlier analysis.

General study points: With further analysis later on, most CMV-associated TCR beta chains appeared HLA-restricted.

Amplification used 60 Vbeta primers and 13 Jbeta primers. Profiling relied on immunoSEQ multiplex PCR, and the TCRdb table lists in-frame clones only, not all of them. The sample carries more than 150,000 clones, nearly 80% recorded once. About this clone itself: Its antigen remains unknown.

Trimming removed 6 bases from V and 10 bases from J, with 16 bases in between. CDR1 SNHLY and CDR2 FYNNEI come from the germline V gene. This CDR3 contains 14 residues. Sequenced material: PBMCs. This TCR was sampled from a man between 45 and 60 years old in good health and CMV-seropositive. The rearrangement joins TRBV2 to TRBJ1-6; TRBD1 might be the D (6 bases). CDR3 coding DNA: TGTGCCAGCAGGACGGGACAATCCGAGTCACCCCTCCACTTT. Translated, it gives CASRTGQSESPLHF. Based on the CDR3 plus reference TRBV2 and TRBJ1-6, the full variable domain is EPEVTQTPSHQVTQMGQEVILRCVPISNHLYFYWYRQILGQKVEFLVSFYNNEISEKSEIFDDQFSVERPDGSNFTLKIRSTKLEDSAMYFCASRTGQSESPLHFGNGTRLTVT.